The 29 T cell receptor beta chains reported below all come from one sample, sequenced in a study of T cell responses to AZD1222 COVID-19 vaccine. Clones were read by immunoSEQ multiplex PCR, and TCRdb kept only the in-frame ones, dropping some. The table has 84,000 or so clones, 88% seen once. Sequencing used peripheral blood, obtained on day 0 of AZD1222 vaccination. The source is an adult in good health.

This clone was recorded a few times. The CDR3 DNA is TGTGCCAGCAGTCCCCGGAATCTGGGAAACTATGGCTACACCTTC. The encoded protein is CASSPRNLGNYGYTF. V usage is TRBV27 and J usage is TRBJ1-2; D remains unclear. This CDR3 region has 15 residues. Per germline, CDR1 MNHEY and CDR2 SMNVEV (reference sequence). V was pared by 5 bases and J by 2 bases, with 15 bases between.

The V gene is TRBV18, the J gene TRBJ2-7; TRBD2 agrees at 12 bases. The germline CDR1 and CDR2 sequences are KGHSH and LQKENI. With 2 bases clipped from V and 6 bases from J, the junction kept 5 bases outside the gene matches. The CDR3 has 15 amino acids. CDR3 DNA: TGTGCCAGCTCACCAGGACTAGCGGGATCTCGCGAGCAGTACTTC. Amino acids: CASSPGLAGSREQYF.

This clone was recorded only once. The chain carries TRBV28 and TRBJ2-1; 9 bases match TRBD2. CDR1 and CDR2 (germline): MDHEN, SYDVKM. The CDR3 totals 13 residues. The trim removed 4 bases at V and 10 bases at J, leaving 5 bases unmatched. CDR3 residues: CASSSGLAGEQFF. In DNA form, the CDR3 reads TGTGCCAGCAGTTCGGGACTAGCAGGGGAGCAGTTCTTC.

The chain is built from TRBV5-1 and TRBJ1-6; TRBD1 is a possible D gene (6 bases). V lost 4 bases to trimming and J lost 6 bases, with 17 bases between them. Germline values: CDR1 SGHRS, CDR2 YFSETQ. CDR3 length: 16 residues. The DNA for the CDR3 is TGCGCCAGCAGCCAACAGGGCCCAGCGCGTAATTCACCCCTCCACTTT. Translation: CASSQQGPARNSPLHF.

This sequence joins TRBV9 and TRBJ2-1; 10 positions match TRBD2. This CDR3 is 15 amino acids long. Unmatched junction bases numbered 6, after V lost 0 bases and J lost 9 bases. Germline V gene sequence: CDR1 SGDLS, CDR2 YYNGEE. The CDR3 sequence is CASSVASGSTGEQFF. The DNA for the CDR3 is TGTGCCAGCAGCGTAGCTAGCGGGAGTACGGGTGAGCAGTTCTTC.

V gene TRBV9 combines with J gene TRBJ2-1, with D perhaps TRBD1 (7 bases). The germline CDR1 and CDR2 sequences are SGDLS and YYNGEE. The germline V and J ends were trimmed by 6 bases and 3 bases, with 16 bases remaining between them. This CDR3 has 15 amino acids. This chain's CDR3 is CASTRGTEIYNEQFF. For the CDR3, the DNA is TGTGCCAGCACCCGGGGGACAGAAATCTACAATGAGCAGTTCTTC.

The V and J genes are TRBV15 and TRBJ2-1, with TRBD1 matching over 7 bases. Germline lookup yields CDR1 LNHNV and CDR2 YYDKDF (reference sequence). J gave up 7 bases and V 3 bases, and 15 bases lay outside the gene matches. CDR3 size: 17 residues. CDR3 DNA: TGTGCCACCAGCAGGCTCTTAGGAGGACAGGTGCGTAATGAGCAGTTCTTC. Protein: CATSRLLGGQVRNEQFF.

The chain uses TRBV29-1 and TRBJ1-3; no firm D call. The germline V gene encodes CDR1 SQVTM and CDR2 ANQGSEA. CDR3 size: 13 residues. Trimming removed 6 bases from V and 1 base from J, with 10 bases in between. CDR3 in amino acids: CSVDGLSGNTIYF. In DNA form, the CDR3 reads TGCAGCGTGGACGGATTATCTGGAAACACCATATATTTT. The whole variable domain, remainder taken from reference TRBV29-1 and TRBJ1-3, is SAVISQKPSRDICQRGTSLTIQCQVDSQVTMMFWYRQQPGQSLTLIATANQGSEATYESGFVIDKFPISRPNLTFSTLTVSNMSPEDSSIYLCSVDGLSGNTIYFGEGSWLTVV.

The chain combines TRBV27 with TRBJ1-5; 8 bases map to TRBD1. Germline lookup yields CDR1 MNHEY and CDR2 SMNVEV (reference sequence). This CDR3 contains 14 residues. Unmatched junction bases numbered 6, after V lost 5 bases and J lost 6 bases. In DNA form, the CDR3 reads TGTGCCAGCAGTCTTAACAGGGGGAGTCAGCCCCAGCATTTT. Protein sequence: CASSLNRGSQPQHF.

The chain combines TRBV5-4 with TRBJ2-3, with 10 bases lining up with TRBD2. J gave up 0 bases and V 1 base, and 2 bases lay outside the gene matches. The CDR3 has 16 amino acids. The V gene's germline CDR1 is SGHNT and CDR2 YYREEE (reference sequence). Here the CDR3 reads CASSLRAGGSTDTQYF. CDR3 coding DNA: TGTGCCAGCAGCTTGAGAGCGGGAGGGAGCACAGATACGCAGTATTTT.

The chain combines TRBV19 with TRBJ1-2; 12 nucleotides align to TRBD1. The germline CDR1 and CDR2 sequences are LNHDA and SQIVND (reference sequence). With 8 bases clipped from V and 8 bases from J, the junction kept 12 bases outside the gene matches. CDR3 length equals 15 residues. The CDR3 DNA is TGTGCCAGTTCCTTTCGGGGACAGGGGGCGCGGGGCTACACCTTC. Amino acids: CASSFRGQGARGYTF.

The J gene is TRBJ1-1, the V gene TRBV6-5, with D hard to call. This CDR3 comprises 13 residues. V was trimmed by 2 bases and J by 3 bases, leaving 7 bases between them. Germline-derived CDR1 and CDR2 are MNHEY and SVGAGI. The CDR3 region has the DNA TGTGCCAGCAGTTACCGAAGTGACACTGAAGCTTTCTTT. Translated: CASSYRSDTEAFF.

The V call is TRBV18, the J call TRBJ2-7, with 8 bases matching TRBD1. V shed 5 bases and J 3 bases; nucleotides not matched to a gene: 6. This CDR3 is 14 amino acids long. Germline V gene data show CDR1 as KGHSH and CDR2 as LQKENI. Here the CDR3 DNA reads TGTGCCAGCTCATCAGACACAGGGGGCTACGAGCAGTACTTC. This translates into CASSSDTGGYEQYF.

CDR3 bases: TGCAGCGCCGTTGTGGCCAGGTGGGAAGCTTTCTTT. Protein product: CSAVVARWEAFF. V usage is TRBV29-1 and J usage is TRBJ1-1; D gene ambiguous. Trimming removed 7 bases from V and 8 bases from J, with 17 bases in between. Germline CDR1 reads SQVTM; CDR2 reads ANQGSEA. The CDR3 spans 12 residues. The complete variable domain, with remaining parts taken from reference TRBV29-1 and TRBJ1-1, reads SAVISQKPSRDICQRGTSLTIQCQVDSQVTMMFWYRQQPGQSLTLIATANQGSEATYESGFVIDKFPISRPNLTFSTLTVSNMSPEDSSIYLCSAVVARWEAFFGQGTRLTVV.

The V gene is TRBV6-1, the J gene TRBJ1-5; no definite D call. CDR1 and CDR2 from the germline V gene are MNHNS and SASEGT. V dropped 2 bases and J dropped 0 bases, with 11 bases sitting between them. This CDR3 is 16 amino acids long. For the CDR3, the DNA is TGTGCCAGCAGTGAACTCGGCGGGTATAGCAATCAGCCCCAGCATTTT. Translating gives CASSELGGYSNQPQHF.

The genes are TRBV18 and TRBJ1-2; D call uncertain. V gave up 0 bases and J gave up 4 bases, with 6 bases separating them. The CDR3 is 13 amino acids. Germline V lookup: CDR1 KGHSH, CDR2 LQKENI. DNA of the CDR3: TGTGCCAGCTCACCACCGGCAGCCTATGGCTACACCTTC. Protein product: CASSPPAAYGYTF. Filled out from reference TRBV18 and TRBJ1-2, the complete variable domain reads NAGVMQNPRHLVRRRGQEARLRCSPMKGHSHVYWYRQLPEEGLKFMVYLQKENIIDESGMPKERFSAEFPKEGPSILRIQQVVRGDSAAYFCASSPPAAYGYTFGSGTRLTVV.

This chain links TRBV7-3 with TRBJ2-7, with D possibly being TRBD2 (6 bases). The V end lost 2 bases, the J end lost 2 bases, and 10 bases lay between the germline ends. The CDR3 sequence is 14 residues long. Germline V gene data show CDR1 as SGHTA and CDR2 as FQGTGA. For the CDR3, the DNA is TGTGCCAGCAGCTTATACGCGGGGACCTACGAGCAGTACTTC. It yields the protein CASSLYAGTYEQYF.

This clone has just one count. The chain employs TRBV9 and TRBJ1-2; TRBD1 matches at 12 bases. Trimming cost V 1 base and J 8 bases; bases outside gene matches: 6. The germline gives CDR1 SGDLS, CDR2 YYNGEE. The CDR3 is 15 residues long. The CDR3 protein is CASSVTGQGASGYTF. The CDR3 coding sequence is TGTGCCAGCAGCGTAACGGGACAGGGGGCGTCGGGCTACACCTTC.

The genes are TRBV27 and TRBJ1-3, with D unclear. The CDR3 runs 13 residues. Germline V gene sequence: CDR1 MNHEY, CDR2 SMNVEV (reference sequence). Trimming cost V 5 bases and J 2 bases, with 7 bases left between them. The CDR3 loop is CASSRGPGNTIYF. CDR3 bases: TGTGCCAGCAGTCGCGGCCCTGGAAACACCATATATTTT.

There are a few counts of this clone. The rearrangement links TRBV5-1 to TRBJ1-6; 8 nucleotides agree with TRBD1. Germline CDR1 reads SGHRS; CDR2 reads YFSETQ. J lost 8 bases, V lost 4 bases, and 8 bases had no gene match. The CDR3 has 15 residues. In nucleotides, the CDR3 is TGCGCCAGCAGCCCGGGACAGGTGTCCTATTCACCCCTCCACTTT. This sequence encodes CASSPGQVSYSPLHF.

The chain employs TRBV4-1 and TRBJ1-2; TRBD1 aligns across 10 bases. Germline CDR1 reads MGHRA; CDR2 reads YSYEKL. The CDR3 has 15 residues. Unmatched junction bases numbered 7, after V lost 4 bases and J lost 5 bases. The CDR3 loop reads CASSPYSGQGYGYTF. The CDR3 DNA follows: TGCGCCAGCAGCCCATATTCGGGACAGGGGTATGGCTACACCTTC.

V and J are TRBV24-1 and TRBJ2-2; 9 bases line up with TRBD2. The V gene end was trimmed by 3 bases and the J gene end by 4 bases; junction bases not matched to a gene: 5. The CDR3 runs to 16 residues. Germline CDR1 reads KGHDR; CDR2 reads SFDVKD. The DNA for the CDR3 is TGTGCCACCAGTGATGCCGGGACTAGCAGCACCGGGGAGCTGTTTTTT. This gives the protein CATSDAGTSSTGELFF.

This clone was seen a few times. The chain uses TRBV7-6 and TRBJ2-1, with D uncertain. CDR1 SGHVS and CDR2 FNYEAQ come from the germline V gene. This CDR3 has 17 residues. V dropped 0 bases and J dropped 5 bases, with 17 bases sitting between them. Here the CDR3 reads CASSLAAIPSLDNEQFF. The DNA of the CDR3 is TGTGCCAGCAGCTTAGCTGCAATCCCGTCCTTAGACAATGAGCAGTTCTTC.

V and J are TRBV5-8 and TRBJ1-5, with a tentative D call TRBD1 (5 bases). V was clipped by 3 bases and J by 2 bases, with 18 bases between them. The CDR3 length is 17 residues. Germline V gene lookup returns CDR1 SGHTS and CDR2 YDEGEE. CDR3 nucleotide sequence: TGTGCCAGCAGCTCCCTCGTCTGGGGCAGCGGCAATCAGCCCCAGCATTTT. Translation: CASSSLVWGSGNQPQHF.

The chain is built from TRBV4-2 and TRBJ2-1; TRBD1 or TRBD2 may be the D gene (5 bases each). Looked up from germline, CDR1 is LGHNA and CDR2 is YNFKEQ. The CDR3 has 17 amino acids. Trimming removed 0 bases at V and 12 bases at J, with 24 bases between. In nucleotides, the CDR3 is TGTGCCAGCAGCCAAGAACCCATCGGGGCGATAGGTAAAAGGCAGTTCTTC. This sequence encodes CASSQEPIGAIGKRQFF.

V and J are TRBV9 and TRBJ1-1; the D is unclear. CDR1 is SGDLS and CDR2 is YYNGEE in the germline V gene. The CDR3 extends over 15 amino acids. Trimming stripped 4 bases from V and 4 bases from J, with 17 bases between. CDR3 DNA: TGTGCCAGCAGCCCCCAGCCCTCAGACATCACTGAAGCTTTCTTT. Residues: CASSPQPSDITEAFF.

V is TRBV2 and J is TRBJ1-2; a weak D match, TRBD1 (6 bases). The CDR3 totals 11 residues. V gave up 6 bases and J gave up 9 bases, with 11 bases separating them. Germline V CDR1 and CDR2: SNHLY, FYNNEI. DNA of the CDR3: TGTGCCAGCAGAGCTACAGGGAGCTACACCTTC. It translates to CASRATGSYTF.

Here the CDR3 DNA reads TGCGCCAGCAGCTTGGAGGGCAACTCGAACACCGGGGAGCTGTTTTTT. It is translated as CASSLEGNSNTGELFF. The chain employs TRBV5-1 and TRBJ2-2; D uncertain. The length of the CDR3 is 16 residues. Trimming took off 0 bases at V and 0 bases at J, with 9 bases between the two ends. The germline CDR1 and CDR2 sequences are SGHRS and YFSETQ.

This clone appeared once. The CDR3 nucleotides read TGTGCCAGCAGCTGGTGGGAGACCCAGTACTTC. This translates into CASSWWETQYF. This chain uses TRBV12-1 with TRBJ2-5. TRBV12-1 is a recognized pseudogene. The CDR3 is 11 residues long.